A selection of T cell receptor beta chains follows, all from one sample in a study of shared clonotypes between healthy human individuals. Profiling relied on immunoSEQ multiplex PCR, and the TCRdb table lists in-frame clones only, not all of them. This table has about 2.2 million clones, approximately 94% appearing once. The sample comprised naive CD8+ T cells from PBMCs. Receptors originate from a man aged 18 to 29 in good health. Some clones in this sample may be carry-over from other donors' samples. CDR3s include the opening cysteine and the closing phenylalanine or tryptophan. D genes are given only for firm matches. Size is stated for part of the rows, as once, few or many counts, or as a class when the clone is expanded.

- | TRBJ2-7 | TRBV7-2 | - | CASSGQTDSYEQYF | TGTGCCAGCAGCGGCCAGACAGATTCCTACGAGCAGTACTTC
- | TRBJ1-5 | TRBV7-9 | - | CASSLGDYSNQPQHF | TGTGCCAGCAGCTTAGGAGACTATAGCAATCAGCCCCAGCATTTT
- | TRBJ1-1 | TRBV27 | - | CASSLVGIITEAFF | TGTGCCAGCAGTCTTGTGGGGATAATCACTGAAGCTTTCTTT
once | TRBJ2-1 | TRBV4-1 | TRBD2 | CASNEREIHNEQFF | TGCGCCAGCAACGAGCGGGAGATTCACAATGAGCAGTTCTTC
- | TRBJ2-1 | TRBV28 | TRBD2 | CASMSGGGLNEQFF | TGTGCCAGCATGTCGGGAGGGGGTTTAAATGAGCAGTTCTTC
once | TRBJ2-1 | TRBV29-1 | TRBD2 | CSVVRLADNEQFF | TGCAGCGTTGTGCGGCTAGCGGACAATGAGCAGTTCTTC
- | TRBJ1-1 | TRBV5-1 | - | CASSLGGLNTEAFF | TGCGCCAGCAGCTTGGGAGGGCTGAACACTGAAGCTTTCTTT
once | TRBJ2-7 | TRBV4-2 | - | CASSQDGGRDSGYEQYF | TGTGCCAGCAGCCAAGATGGTGGTCGCGACAGTGGGTACGAGCAGTACTTC
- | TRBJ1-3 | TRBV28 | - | CASSFFRAGNTIYF | TGTGCCAGCAGTTTTTTCAGGGCTGGAAACACCATATATTTT
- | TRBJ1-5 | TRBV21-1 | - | CASSKARRSGADQPQHF | TGTGCCAGCAGCAAAGCGCGGAGGTCAGGGGCTGATCAGCCCCAGCATTTT
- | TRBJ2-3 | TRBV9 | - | CASSVVPDTQYF | TGTGCCAGCAGCGTAGTACCAGATACGCAGTATTTT
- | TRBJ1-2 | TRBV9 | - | CASSVGADGAYGYTF | TGTGCCAGCAGCGTAGGGGCCGACGGGGCGTATGGCTACACCTTC
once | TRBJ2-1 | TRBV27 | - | CASSFSPGWGGGDEQFF | TGTGCCAGCAGTTTCTCTCCAGGCTGGGGAGGGGGCGATGAGCAGTTCTTC
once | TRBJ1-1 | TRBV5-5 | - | CASSLPDKVTEAFF | TGTGCCAGCAGCTTGCCCGACAAGGTCACTGAAGCTTTCTTT
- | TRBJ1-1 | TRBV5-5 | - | CASSFLNTEAFF | TGTGCCAGCAGCTTTTTGAACACTGAAGCTTTCTTT
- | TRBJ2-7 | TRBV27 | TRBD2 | CASSFGAGGYEQYF | TGTGCCAGCAGTTTTGGTGCGGGAGGCTACGAGCAGTACTTC
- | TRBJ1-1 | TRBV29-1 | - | CSVGGTEAFF | TGCAGCGTTGGGGGGACTGAAGCTTTCTTT
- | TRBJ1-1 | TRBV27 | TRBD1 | CASSQPGQGLLTEAFF | TGTGCCAGCAGTCAACCGGGACAGGGATTACTCACTGAAGCTTTCTTT
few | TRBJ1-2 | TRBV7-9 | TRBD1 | CASSLAGQGYGYTF | TGTGCCAGCAGCTTAGCAGGACAGGGCTATGGCTACACCTTC
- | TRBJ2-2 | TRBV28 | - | CASREGLRTGELFF | TGTGCCAGCAGGGAGGGTTTGAGAACCGGGGAGCTGTTTTTT
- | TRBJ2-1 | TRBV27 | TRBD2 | CASSFTSGSHNEQFF | TGTGCCAGCAGTTTTACTAGCGGGAGCCACAATGAGCAGTTCTTC
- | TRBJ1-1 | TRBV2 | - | CASDKWDVYTEAFF | TGTGCCAGCGATAAGTGGGACGTATACACTGAAGCTTTCTTT
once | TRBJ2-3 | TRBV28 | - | CASSPNRSPEETQYF | TGTGCCAGCAGTCCTAATCGGTCCCCCGAGGAGACGCAGTATTTT
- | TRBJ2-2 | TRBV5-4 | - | CASSSLITGELFF | TGTGCCAGCAGCTCGCTGATAACCGGGGAGCTGTTTTTT
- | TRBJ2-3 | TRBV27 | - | CASSFLAADTQYF | TGTGCCAGCAGTTTCCTCGCGGCAGATACGCAGTATTTT
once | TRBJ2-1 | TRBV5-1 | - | CASSLGGLDLSYNEQFF | TGCGCCAGCAGCTTGGGGGGTCTGGACCTCTCCTACAATGAGCAGTTCTTC
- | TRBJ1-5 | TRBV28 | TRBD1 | CASSENRDRGLPPQHF | TGTGCCAGCAGTGAAAACCGGGACAGGGGGCTTCCGCCCCAGCATTTT
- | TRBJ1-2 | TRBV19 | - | CASSNLGGDGYTF | TGTGCCAGTAGCAACCTCGGGGGGGACGGCTACACCTTC
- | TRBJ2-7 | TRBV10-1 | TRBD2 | CASNSGLAGDDEQYF | TGCGCCAGCAACTCGGGACTAGCGGGAGACGACGAGCAGTACTTC
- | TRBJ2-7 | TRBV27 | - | CASSPRGSGLYEQYF | TGTGCCAGCAGTCCCAGGGGTAGCGGCTTATACGAGCAGTACTTC
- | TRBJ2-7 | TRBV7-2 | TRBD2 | CASSLNSGRYRTYEQYF | TGTGCCAGCAGCTTAAACAGCGGGAGGTACCGTACCTACGAGCAGTACTTC
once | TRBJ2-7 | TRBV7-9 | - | CASSLVDGIFSYEQYF | TGTGCCAGCAGCTTAGTAGACGGTATCTTTTCCTACGAGCAGTACTTC
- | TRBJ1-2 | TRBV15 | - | CATSGSTNYGYTF | TGTGCCACCAGCGGCAGTACTAACTATGGCTACACCTTC
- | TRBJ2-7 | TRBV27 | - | CASSALAGQTYEQYF | TGTGCCAGCAGTGCCCTCGCGGGACAGACCTACGAGCAGTACTTC
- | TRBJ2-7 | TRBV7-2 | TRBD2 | CASSSPGGGEQYF | TGTGCCAGCAGCTCCCCCGGGGGGGGCGAGCAGTACTTC
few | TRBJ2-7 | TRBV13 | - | CASSLGADEQYF | TGTGCCAGCAGCCTAGGGGCAGATGAGCAGTACTTC
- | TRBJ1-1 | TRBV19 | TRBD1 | CASKAGQGTDTEAFF | TGTGCCAGTAAAGCGGGACAGGGGACGGACACTGAAGCTTTCTTT
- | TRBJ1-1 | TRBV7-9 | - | CASSPKVAGNTEAFF | TGTGCCAGCAGCCCCAAAGTGGCAGGGAACACTGAAGCTTTCTTT
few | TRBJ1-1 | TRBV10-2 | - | CASSFAGNTEAFF | TGCGCCAGCAGCTTCGCAGGGAACACTGAAGCTTTCTTT
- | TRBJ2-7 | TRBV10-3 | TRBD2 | CAISPLAEVLYEQYF | TGTGCCATCAGTCCACTAGCGGAGGTCCTATACGAGCAGTACTTC
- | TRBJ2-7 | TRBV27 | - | CASSFRLKQYF | TGTGCCAGCAGTTTCAGATTAAAGCAGTACTTC
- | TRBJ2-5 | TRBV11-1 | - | CASSFEGRFQETQYF | TGTGCCAGCAGCTTCGAAGGACGGTTCCAAGAGACCCAGTACTTC
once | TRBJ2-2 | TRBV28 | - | CASSLTGPNTGELFF | TGTGCCAGCAGTTTAACAGGTCCGAACACCGGGGAGCTGTTTTTT
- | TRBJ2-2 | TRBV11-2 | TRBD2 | CASSVPGLVFSGELFF | TGTGCCAGCAGCGTACCGGGACTAGTATTCTCCGGGGAGCTGTTTTTT
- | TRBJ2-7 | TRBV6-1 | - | CASKQFDPGFFEQYF | TGTGCCAGCAAACAGTTTGACCCCGGTTTTTTCGAGCAGTACTTC
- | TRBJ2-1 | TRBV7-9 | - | CASRPWEALNNEQFF | TGTGCCAGCAGACCCTGGGAGGCTCTAAACAATGAGCAGTTCTTC
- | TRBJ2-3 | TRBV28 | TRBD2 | CASSLLGLAGGADEDTQYF | TGTGCCAGCAGCTTACTCGGACTAGCGGGAGGGGCGGATGAAGATACGCAGTATTTT
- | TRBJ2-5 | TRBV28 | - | CASSLRPIQETQYF | TGTGCCAGCAGTTTAAGACCGATTCAAGAGACCCAGTACTTC
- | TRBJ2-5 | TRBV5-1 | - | CASTLYARDQETQYF | TGCGCCAGCACCCTCTACGCTCGGGACCAAGAGACCCAGTACTTC
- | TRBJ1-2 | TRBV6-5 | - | CASSYRPPVGIYGYTF | TGTGCCAGCAGTTACCGCCCGCCAGTTGGGATCTATGGCTACACCTTC
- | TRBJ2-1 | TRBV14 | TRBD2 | CASSLITRESYNEQFF | TGTGCCAGCAGCCTCATTACGCGGGAGTCTTACAATGAGCAGTTCTTC
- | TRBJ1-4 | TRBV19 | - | CASRQSNEKLFF | TGTGCCAGTCGACAGAGTAATGAAAAACTGTTTTTT
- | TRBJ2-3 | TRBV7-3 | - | CASSTLGDTQYF | TGTGCCAGCAGCACATTGGGGGATACGCAGTATTTT
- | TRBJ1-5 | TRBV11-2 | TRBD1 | CASSLGQGSNQPQHF | TGTGCCAGCAGCTTAGGACAGGGGAGCAATCAGCCCCAGCATTTT
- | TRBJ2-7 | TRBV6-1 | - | CASSDGTLIGEQYF | TGTGCCAGCAGTGATGGGACCCTCATCGGGGAGCAGTACTTC